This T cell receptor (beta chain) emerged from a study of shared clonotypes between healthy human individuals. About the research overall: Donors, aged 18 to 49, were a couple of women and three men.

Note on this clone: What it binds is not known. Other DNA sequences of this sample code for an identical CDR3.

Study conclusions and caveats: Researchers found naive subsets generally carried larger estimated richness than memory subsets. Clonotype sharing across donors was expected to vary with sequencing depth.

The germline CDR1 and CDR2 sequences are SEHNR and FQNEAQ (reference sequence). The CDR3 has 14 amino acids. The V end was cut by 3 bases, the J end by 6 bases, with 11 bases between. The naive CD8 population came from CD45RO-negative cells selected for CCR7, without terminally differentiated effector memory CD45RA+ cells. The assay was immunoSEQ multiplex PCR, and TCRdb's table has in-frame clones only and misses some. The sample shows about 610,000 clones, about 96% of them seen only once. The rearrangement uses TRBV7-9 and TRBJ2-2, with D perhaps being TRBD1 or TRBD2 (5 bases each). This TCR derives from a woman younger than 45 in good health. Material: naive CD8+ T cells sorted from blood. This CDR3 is CASSFGGEAGELFF. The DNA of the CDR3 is TGTGCCAGCAGCTTTGGGGGAGAGGCCGGGGAGCTGTTTTTT.